This TCR beta chain was sequenced in a study of OX40 agonist ivuxolimab in advanced cancers. Study results and limitations: The average count of expanded clones was higher among CD8+ T cells than among CD4+.

The investigators sampled blood at baseline, at cycle 4 day 1, and at cycle 7 day 1. Concerning this clone: The antigen is unknown. The junction shows a germline mismatch at one end, possibly a read error.

CDR1 is MNHEY and CDR2 is SVGAGI in the germline V gene. This CDR3 spans 15 amino acids. Measured with immunoSEQ multiplex PCR; TCRdb has only the in-frame clones, and not every one. The data show roughly 70,000 clones, approximately 86% seen once. The sequencing here drew on CD4+ or CD8+ T cells sorted from blood, taken in a trial of the OX40 agonist ivuxolimab. The sequence derives from an adult with an advanced solid tumor such as melanoma, head and neck, liver or kidney cancer. The genes are TRBV6-5 and TRBJ2-7; 10 bases are shared with TRBD1. The CDR3 protein is CASSSGTGASYEQHF. As DNA, the CDR3 is TGTGCCAGCAGTTCCGGGACAGGGGCCTCCTACGAGCAGCACTTC.